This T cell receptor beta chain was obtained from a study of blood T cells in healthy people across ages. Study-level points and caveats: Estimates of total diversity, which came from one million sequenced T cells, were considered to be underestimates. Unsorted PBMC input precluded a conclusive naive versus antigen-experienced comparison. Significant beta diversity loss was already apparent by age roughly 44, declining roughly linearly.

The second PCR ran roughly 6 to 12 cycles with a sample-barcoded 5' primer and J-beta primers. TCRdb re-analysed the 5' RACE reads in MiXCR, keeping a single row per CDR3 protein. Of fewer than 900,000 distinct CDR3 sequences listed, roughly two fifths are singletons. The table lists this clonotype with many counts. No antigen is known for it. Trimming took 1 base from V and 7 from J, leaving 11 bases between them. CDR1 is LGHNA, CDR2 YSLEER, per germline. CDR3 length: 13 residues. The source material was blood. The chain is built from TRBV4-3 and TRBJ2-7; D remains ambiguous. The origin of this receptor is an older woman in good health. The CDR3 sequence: CASSQAQAGEQYF. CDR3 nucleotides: TGCGCCAGCAGCCAAGCCCAAGCTGGAGAGCAGTACTTC.